This TCR beta chain was documented in a study of monozygotic twins with inflammatory bowel disease. One entry per CDR3 protein, without DNA, is what TCRdb gives after re-calling the 5' RACE reads. The sample has over 130,000 distinct CDR3 sequences. CDR3 length: 15 amino acids. Per the germline V gene, CDR1 is MNHEY and CDR2 is SVGAGI. The source is a human donor with ulcerative colitis or Crohn's disease, or a healthy co-twin of an affected twin (not recorded which). The chain links TRBV6-5 to TRBJ1-2; the D call of TRBD1 rests on TCRdb alone, since no DNA is present to check it. Sequencing was done on a sample of blood. The CDR3 reads CASSYSKGGASGYTF.